This is a list of T cell receptor beta chains from one sample in a study of T cells after yellow fever vaccination. TCRdb re-called the 5' RACE reads with MiXCR, one entry per CDR3 protein. The data hold about 260,000 distinct CDR3 sequences, with roughly 13% observed a single time. The sample here was CD4+ T cells sorted from PBMCs, taken 45 days after the yellow fever booster vaccination. The source of these receptors is a man younger than 40 who received the YFV17D yellow fever vaccine. The CDR3 runs from the conserved cysteine through the conserved F or W. D genes are given only for firm matches. For some rows the clone size is stated as once, few or many, or as a class when expanded; others skip it.

TRBV20-1,TRBJ2-1,TRBD2,few,TGCAGTGCTAGAGTGGCGAGCGGGACCACCCTCAATGAGCAGTTCTTC,CSARVASGTTLNEQFF
TRBV11-2,TRBJ2-3,TRBD2,.,TGTGCCAGCAGCTTCGGCGGGAGGTATGGGGATACGCAGTATTTT,CASSFGGRYGDTQYF
TRBV12-3/TRBV12-4,TRBJ1-1,.,.,TGTGCCAGCACCTTACTGGTACAGGGTGAAGCTTTCTTT,CASTLLVQGEAFF
TRBV5-1,TRBJ2-1,.,.,TGCGCCAGCAGCGCAGACATGAGCTCCTACAATGAGCAGTTCTTC,CASSADMSSYNEQFF
TRBV29-1,TRBJ1-1,.,few,TGCAGCGTTCCTAATGTGGGGGCGACTGAAGCTTTCTTT,CSVPNVGATEAFF
TRBV7-9,TRBJ2-3,.,.,TGTGCCAGCAGCCCTTCCGGGGCAACGCAGTATTTT,CASSPSGATQYF
TRBV5-1,TRBJ2-2,.,many,TGCGCCAGCAGCCTCGAGCCGAACACCGGGGAGCTGTTTTTT,CASSLEPNTGELFF
TRBV7-2,TRBJ1-5,.,few,TGTGCCAGCAGCTTAGAACAGGGTCGTGTTCAGCCCCAGCATTTT,CASSLEQGRVQPQHF
TRBV27,TRBJ1-5,.,.,TGTGCCAGCAGTCCATGGGCCACGGGAGATCAGCCCCAGCATTTT,CASSPWATGDQPQHF
TRBV7-2,TRBJ1-5,.,few,TGTGCCAGCAGCTTACAGGGAGGTGGAAATCAGCCCCAGCATTTT,CASSLQGGGNQPQHF
TRBV7-2,TRBJ2-7,.,few,TGTGCCAGCAGCTTAACCCGTGGGAGGAGTCACGAGCAGTACTTC,CASSLTRGRSHEQYF
TRBV18,TRBJ2-1,TRBD2,.,TGTGCCAGCTCACCCGCAGCGGGAGGTGAGCAGTTCTTC,CASSPAAGGEQFF
TRBV7-8,TRBJ2-7,TRBD1,.,TGTGCCAGCAGCACCCCCCGCAGCGCGGACAGGCTCTACTACGAGCAGTACTTC,CASSTPRSADRLYYEQYF
TRBV18,TRBJ1-1,TRBD1,few,TGTGCCAGCTCACGGGGACAGTTGAACACTGAAGCTTTCTTT,CASSRGQLNTEAFF
TRBV7-2,TRBJ2-5,.,few,TGTGCCAGCAGCTTAGTCGGCACCCTCGGAGAGACCCAGTACTTC,CASSLVGTLGETQYF
TRBV12-3/TRBV12-4,TRBJ1-1,.,few,TGTGCCAGCACTTACGGGGGGATAGGGACAGCTTTCTTT,CASTYGGIGTAFF
TRBV5-5,TRBJ2-5,.,few,TGTGCCAGCAGCTTGGGGCCGGAGGCGATCACCCAGTACTTC,CASSLGPEAITQYF
TRBV10-3,TRBJ2-1,.,few,TGTGCCATCAGTTCCCCGGCGCTGGCCTACAATGAGCAGTTCTTC,CAISSPALAYNEQFF
TRBV7-2,TRBJ2-1,TRBD2,.,TGTGCCAGCAGCTTAGGATCCGGGGGGAGCAATGAGCAGTTCTTC,CASSLGSGGSNEQFF
TRBV6-1,TRBJ2-1,.,.,TGTGCCAGCACCCAGAGTGCGGACAATGAGCAGTTCTTC,CASTQSADNEQFF
TRBV19,TRBJ2-1,TRBD1,.,TGTGCCAGTCGGCAGGGGGCACTCACCAATGAGCAGTTCTTC,CASRQGALTNEQFF
TRBV3-1,TRBJ1-2,.,few,TGTGCCAGCTCACCGCTGAAGGGGCAGGGCTACACCTTC,CASSPLKGQGYTF
TRBV7-6,TRBJ2-1,.,few,TGTGCCAGCAGCATATCGCGGGCCTACAATGAGCAGTTCTTC,CASSISRAYNEQFF
TRBV29-1,TRBJ2-7,TRBD2,.,TGCAGCGTTGTTTTGTGGACTAGCGGGAACGGGAATTACGAGCAGTACTTC,CSVVLWTSGNGNYEQYF
TRBV18,TRBJ2-1,TRBD2,.,TGTGCCAGCTCACAGTTACTAGCGGACAATGAGCAGTTCTTC,CASSQLLADNEQFF
TRBV27,TRBJ2-1,TRBD2,.,TGTGCCAGCAAATACATCTGGACTAGCGGGAATTACAATGAGCAGTTCTTC,CASKYIWTSGNYNEQFF
TRBV4-2,TRBJ1-5,.,few,TGTGCCAGCAGCCAAGGGACAGCTAAGTCCAATCAGCCCCAGCATTTT,CASSQGTAKSNQPQHF
TRBV29-1,TRBJ2-1,.,.,TGCAGCGTTGACTCGAATAATGAGCAGTTCTTC,CSVDSNNEQFF
TRBV5-5,TRBJ1-1,.,few,TGTGCCAGCAGCTTGGTAAGGGGTGGAACTGAAGCTTTCTTT,CASSLVRGGTEAFF
TRBV19,TRBJ2-1,TRBD1,.,TGTGCCAGTAGTATGGACAGGGGAGGGTTCAATGAGCAGTTCTTC,CASSMDRGGFNEQFF
TRBV6-5,TRBJ1-1,.,few,TGTGCCAGCAGTTACGATGCTCGGGGGAACACTGAAGCTTTCTTT,CASSYDARGNTEAFF
TRBV7-2,TRBJ1-2,.,.,TGTGCCAGCAGTAAAAACAGGGATGGCTACACCTTC,CASSKNRDGYTF